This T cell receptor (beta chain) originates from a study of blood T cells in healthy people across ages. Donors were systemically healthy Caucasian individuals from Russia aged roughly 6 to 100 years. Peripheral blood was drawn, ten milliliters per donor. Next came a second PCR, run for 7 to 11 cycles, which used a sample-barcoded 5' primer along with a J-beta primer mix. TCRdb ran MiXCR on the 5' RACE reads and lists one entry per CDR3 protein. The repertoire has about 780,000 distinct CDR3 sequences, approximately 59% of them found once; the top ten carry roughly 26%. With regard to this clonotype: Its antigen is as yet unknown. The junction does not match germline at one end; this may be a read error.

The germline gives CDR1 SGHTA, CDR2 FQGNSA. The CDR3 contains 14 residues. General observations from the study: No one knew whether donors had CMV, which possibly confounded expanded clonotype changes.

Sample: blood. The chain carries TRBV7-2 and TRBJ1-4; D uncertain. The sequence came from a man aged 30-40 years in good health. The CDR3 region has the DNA TGTGCCGGCAGCCTGGCCCGGGATGCAGAAGAACTGTTTTTT. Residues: CAGSLARDAEELFF.